These 15 T cell receptor beta chains originate from one sample sequenced in a study of OX40 agonist ivuxolimab in advanced cancers. Clones were read by immunoSEQ multiplex PCR, and TCRdb kept only the in-frame ones, dropping some. Found here are approximately 22,000 clones, 70% to 90% of them singletons; the top ten hold 35% to 40%. The specimen was CD4+ or CD8+ T cells sorted from blood, collected in a trial of the OX40 agonist ivuxolimab. All receptors derive from an adult with an advanced solid tumor such as melanoma, head and neck, liver or kidney cancer.

Worth noting for this clone: This may be a read error: a much more frequent sequence differs by one nucleotide. The J gene is TRBJ2-2, the V gene TRBV7-9; D perhaps matches TRBD1 (5 bases). The CDR3 has 15 residues. The germline CDR1 and CDR2 sequences are SEHNR and FQNEAQ (reference sequence). The CDR3 region is CASSKGQSPTEELFF. Here the CDR3 DNA reads TGTGCCAGCAGCAAAGGACAATCGCCCACCGAGGAGCTGTTTTTT.

The gene calls are TRBV5-1 and TRBJ2-1; 8 nucleotides line up with TRBD1. This CDR3 has 15 amino acids. After removal of 3 bases from V and 2 bases from J, the junction contained 4 bases not matched to a gene. Germline-derived CDR1 and CDR2 are SGHRS and YFSETQ. CDR3 protein: CASSSRQGPYNEQFF. In DNA form, the CDR3 reads TGCGCCAGCAGCTCCCGACAGGGGCCCTACAATGAGCAGTTCTTC. Looking up the rest from reference TRBV5-1 and TRBJ2-1 gives the full variable domain: KAGVTQTPRYLIKTRGQQVTLSCSPISGHRSVSWYQQTPGQGLQFLFEYFSETQRNKGNFPGRFSGRQFSNSRSEMNVSTLELGDSALYLCASSSRQGPYNEQFFGPGTRLTVL.

The chain links TRBV5-4 to TRBJ1-2, with TRBD1 matching over 7 bases. CDR1 and CDR2 from the germline V gene are SGHNT and YYREEE (reference sequence). After removal of 4 bases from V and 0 bases from J, the junction contained 9 bases not matched to a gene. The CDR3 loop spans 16 amino acids. This CDR3 is CASSTLTTGTNYGYTF. CDR3 DNA sequence: TGTGCCAGCAGCACCCTAACGACAGGGACTAACTATGGCTACACCTTC. Variable domain in full (rest from reference TRBV5-4 and TRBJ1-2): ETGVTQSPTHLIKTRGQQVTLRCSSQSGHNTVSWYQQALGQGPQFIFQYYREEENGRGNFPPRFSGLQFPNYSSELNVNALELDDSALYLCASSTLTTGTNYGYTFGSGTRLTVV.

The rearrangement uses TRBV4-2 and TRBJ1-4; 9 nucleotides agree with TRBD1. Unmatched junction bases numbered 2, after V lost 4 bases and J lost 5 bases. The CDR3 is 14 amino acids. Germline V gene sequence: CDR1 LGHNA, CDR2 YNFKEQ. The CDR3 nucleotides read TGTGCCAGCAGCCCGGGACAGGGAAATGAAAAACTGTTTTTT. This sequence encodes CASSPGQGNEKLFF.

The rearrangement links TRBV6-9 to TRBJ1-2; no reliable D call. Per germline, CDR1 MNHGY and CDR2 SVAAGI. The germline V and J ends were trimmed by 4 bases and 5 bases, with 11 bases remaining between them. CDR3 length equals 13 residues. The CDR3 loop reads CASSLRWAYGYTF. The CDR3 nucleotides read TGTGCCAGCAGTTTAAGATGGGCATATGGCTACACCTTC.

The rearrangement uses TRBV1 and TRBJ2-3; TRBD2, as called in the table, went unchecked against the DNA. TRBV1 corresponds to a pseudogene. The CDR3 sequence is 14 residues long. CDR3 DNA sequence: TGCACCACTCTAGCGGGGGGCCTCACAGATACGCAGTATTTT. It yields the protein CTTLAGGLTDTQYF.

J is TRBJ1-5 and V is TRBV15; D is perhaps TRBD1 (5 bases). V shed 4 bases and J shed 0 bases, with 13 bases lying between them. This CDR3 contains 16 residues. The germline gives CDR1 LNHNV, CDR2 YYDKDF (reference sequence). The CDR3 protein is CATSKGHDYSNQPQHF. CDR3 sequence (DNA): TGTGCCACCAGCAAAGGACACGACTATAGCAATCAGCCCCAGCATTTT.

This clone was seen once. An end of the junction differs from the germline gene, which may be a read error. CDR3 DNA sequence: TGTGCCAGCAGTTCCGACAGCTCGAGCTCCTACGAGCAGTACTTC. This encodes CASSSDSSSSYEQYF. The chain uses TRBV10-3 and TRBJ2-7, with D maybe TRBD1 (5 bases). The CDR3 contains 15 residues. The germline gives CDR1 ENHRY, CDR2 SYGVKD.

The chain uses TRBV6-5 and TRBJ1-1, with D perhaps matching TRBD1 (5 bases). The germline CDR1 and CDR2 sequences are MNHEY and SVGAGI. Trimming shortened V by 1 base and J by 6 bases, and 12 bases separated the two germline ends. The CDR3 consists of 14 residues. CDR3 in DNA: TGTGCCAGCAGTTACTTCGGACAAAACGCTGAAGCTTTCTTT. Its translation: CASSYFGQNAEAFF.

J is TRBJ2-6 and V is TRBV6-1, with a weak D call TRBD2 (5 bases). Germline CDR1 MNHNS, CDR2 SASEGT. The CDR3 contains 14 residues. Trimming removed 1 base from V and 8 bases from J, with 9 bases in between. CDR3: CASSEGPGSNVLTF. The DNA for the CDR3 is TGTGCCAGCAGTGAAGGGCCGGGGTCCAACGTCCTGACTTTC.

The CDR3 region is CASSSLPEGKNTEAFF. Here the CDR3 DNA reads TGTGCCAGCAGCTCCCTTCCCGAAGGGAAGAACACTGAAGCTTTCTTT. The rearrangement joins TRBV11-2 to TRBJ1-1; D is unresolved. The ends were cut back, 4 bases at V and 1 base at J, with 16 bases in the middle. Germline V gives CDR1 SGHAT, CDR2 FQNNGV. The CDR3 extends over 16 amino acids.

The chain combines TRBV29-1 with TRBJ2-7; no clear D. Germline V gives CDR1 SQVTM, CDR2 ANQGSEA. The V end lost 0 bases, the J end lost 0 bases, and 0 bases lay between the germline ends. This CDR3 region has 11 residues. DNA of the CDR3: TGCAGCGTTGAAGACTCCTACGAGCAGTACTTC. Protein product: CSVEDSYEQYF.

CDR3 protein: CASSVTVNTEAFF. In nucleotides, the CDR3 is TGTGCCAGCAGCGTAACAGTGAACACTGAAGCTTTCTTT. The chain employs TRBV9 and TRBJ1-1; D uncertain. V shed 1 base and J shed 0 bases, with 4 bases lying between them. CDR1 and CDR2 from the germline V gene are SGDLS and YYNGEE. CDR3 size: 13 residues.

The V call is TRBV28, the J call TRBJ2-4; 7 positions agree with TRBD1. The CDR3 length is 13 residues. Trimming cost V 5 bases and J 9 bases; bases outside gene matches: 7. CDR1 MDHEN and CDR2 SYDVKM come from the germline V gene. The CDR3 DNA reads TGTGCCAGCAGTCCACAGGGGTTCGGCATTCAGTACTTC. It is translated as CASSPQGFGIQYF.

V and J are TRBV27 and TRBJ2-7; D gene ambiguous. V was cut by 8 bases and J by 2 bases, with 7 bases left in between. Germline CDR1 and CDR2: MNHEY and SMNVEV (reference sequence). This CDR3 is 11 amino acids long. The CDR3 DNA reads TGTGCCAGCGGTCTTCCCTACGAGCAGTACTTC. Amino acid sequence: CASGLPYEQYF.